The 2 T cell receptor beta chains below all came from one sample that was sequenced in a study of spatial heterogeneity in lung cancer. Time point indicated: sample taken at primary tumor resection. Via MiXCR, TCRdb re-called the 5' RACE reads, giving one row per CDR3 protein. The sample gives roughly 80,000 distinct CDR3 sequences, roughly 8% of which show up once; 6.5% to 8.5% is in the top ten. Sequencing was performed on PBMCs, taken at surgery. The receptors derive from a male donor with early-stage non-small cell lung cancer.

V usage is TRBV7-9 and J usage is TRBJ2-5, with 8 bases identical to TRBD1. The germline gives CDR1 SEHNR, CDR2 FQNEAQ (reference sequence). Trimming removed 5 bases from V and 4 bases from J; junction bases left unmatched: 3. The CDR3 sequence is 13 residues long. CDR3 amino acids: CASSQDRGETQYF. The CDR3 coding sequence is TGTGCCAGCAGCCAAGACAGGGGAGAGACCCAGTACTTC.

In its sample, this clonotype was seen a few times. The rearrangement links TRBV20-1 to TRBJ2-1; D perhaps matches TRBD1 (5 bases). The V and J ends lost 0 bases and 8 bases respectively, with 20 bases between them. This CDR3 comprises 16 residues. CDR1 is DFQATT, CDR2 SNEGSKA, per germline (reference sequence). In DNA, the CDR3 is TGCAGTGCTAGAGACCCAAATATAGGGGCGAGAGATGAGCAGTTCTTC. Translation gives CSARDPNIGARDEQFF.